This T cell receptor beta chain originates from a study of cytomegalovirus exposure and HLA in healthy donors. All the people who gave samples were healthy bone marrow donors. The CDR3 runs 12 residues. Looked up from germline, CDR1 is MNHEY and CDR2 is SVGAGI. V was trimmed by 8 bases and J by 1 base, leaving 8 bases between them. PCR used 60 Vbeta primers and 13 Jbeta primers. Assay: immunoSEQ multiplex PCR; the TCRdb copy retains only in-frame clones and omits some. The sample has over 150,000 clones, more than 70% seen once. The source of this sequence is a woman aged 40-49 years in good health and CMV-seropositive. The chain has TRBV6-5 and TRBJ1-1; no clear D. The sample was PBMCs. DNA of the CDR3: TGTGCCAGCGGGAGGAGGAACACTGAAGCTTTCTTT. Protein sequence: CASGRRNTEAFF.